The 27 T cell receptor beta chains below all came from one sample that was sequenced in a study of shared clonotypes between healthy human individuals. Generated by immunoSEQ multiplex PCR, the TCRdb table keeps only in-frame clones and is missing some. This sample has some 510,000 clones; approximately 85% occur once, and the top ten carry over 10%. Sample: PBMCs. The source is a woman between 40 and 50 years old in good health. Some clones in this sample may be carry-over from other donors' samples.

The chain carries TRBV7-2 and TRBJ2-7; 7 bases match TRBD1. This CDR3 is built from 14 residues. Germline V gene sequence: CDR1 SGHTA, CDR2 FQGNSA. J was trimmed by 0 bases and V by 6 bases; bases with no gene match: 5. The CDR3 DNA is TGTGCCAGCAGACCCACAGGGGACTCCTACGAGCAGTACTTC. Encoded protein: CASRPTGDSYEQYF.

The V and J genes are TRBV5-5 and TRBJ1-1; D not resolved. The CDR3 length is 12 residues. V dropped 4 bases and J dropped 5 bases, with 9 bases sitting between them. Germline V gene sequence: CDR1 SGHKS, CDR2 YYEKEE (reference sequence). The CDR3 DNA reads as TGTGCCAGCAGCCTCGGGCGGACTGAAGCTTTCTTT. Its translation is CASSLGRTEAFF.

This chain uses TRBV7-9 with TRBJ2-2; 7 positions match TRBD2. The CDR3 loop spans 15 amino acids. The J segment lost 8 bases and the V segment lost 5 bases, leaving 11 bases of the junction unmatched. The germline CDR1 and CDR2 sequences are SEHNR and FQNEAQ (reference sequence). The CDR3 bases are TGTGCCAGCAGCCTCACGACAGCGGGAATAGGGGAGCTGTTTTTT. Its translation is CASSLTTAGIGELFF.

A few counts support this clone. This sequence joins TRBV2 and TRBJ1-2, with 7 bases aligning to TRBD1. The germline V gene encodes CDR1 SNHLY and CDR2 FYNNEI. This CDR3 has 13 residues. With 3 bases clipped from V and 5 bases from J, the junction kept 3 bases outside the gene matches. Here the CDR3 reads CASSDDREYGYTF. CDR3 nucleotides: TGTGCCAGCAGTGACGACAGGGAGTATGGCTACACCTTC.

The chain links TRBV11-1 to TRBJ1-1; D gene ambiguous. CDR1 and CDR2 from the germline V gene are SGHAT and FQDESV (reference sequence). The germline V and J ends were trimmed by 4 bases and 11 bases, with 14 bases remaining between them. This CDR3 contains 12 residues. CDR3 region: CASSSASSAAFF. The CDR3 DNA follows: TGTGCCAGCAGCTCGGCCTCCTCGGCGGCTTTCTTT.

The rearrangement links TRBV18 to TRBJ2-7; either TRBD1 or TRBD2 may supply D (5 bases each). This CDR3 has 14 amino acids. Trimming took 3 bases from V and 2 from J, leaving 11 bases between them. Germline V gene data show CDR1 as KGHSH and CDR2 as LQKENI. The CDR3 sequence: CASSPGDGTYEQYF. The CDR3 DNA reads TGTGCCAGCTCACCTGGGGACGGTACCTACGAGCAGTACTTC.

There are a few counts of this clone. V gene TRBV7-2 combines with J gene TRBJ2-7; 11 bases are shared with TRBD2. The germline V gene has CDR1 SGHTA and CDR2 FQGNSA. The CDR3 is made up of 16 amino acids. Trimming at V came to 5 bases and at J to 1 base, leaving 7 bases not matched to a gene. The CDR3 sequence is CASSPTSGSGSYEQYF. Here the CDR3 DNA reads TGTGCCAGCAGCCCCACTAGCGGGAGTGGTTCCTACGAGCAGTACTTC.

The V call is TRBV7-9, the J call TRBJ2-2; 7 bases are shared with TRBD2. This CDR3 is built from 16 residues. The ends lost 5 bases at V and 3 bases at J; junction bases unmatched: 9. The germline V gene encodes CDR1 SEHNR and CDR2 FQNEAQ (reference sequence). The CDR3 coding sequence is TGTGCCAGCAGCCCCTCGTGGCGGGAGTACACCGGGGAGCTGTTTTTT. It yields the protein CASSPSWREYTGELFF.

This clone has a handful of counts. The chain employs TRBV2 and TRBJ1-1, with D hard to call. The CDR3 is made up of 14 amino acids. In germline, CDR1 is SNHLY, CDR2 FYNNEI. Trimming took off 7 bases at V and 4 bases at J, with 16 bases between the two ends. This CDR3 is CASTTQGRGTEAFF. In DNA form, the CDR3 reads TGTGCCAGCACCACTCAAGGTCGTGGCACTGAAGCTTTCTTT. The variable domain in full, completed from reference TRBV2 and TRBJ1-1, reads EPEVTQTPSHQVTQMGQEVILRCVPISNHLYFYWYRQILGQKVEFLVSFYNNEISEKSEIFDDQFSVERPDGSNFTLKIRSTKLEDSAMYFCASTTQGRGTEAFFGQGTRLTVV.

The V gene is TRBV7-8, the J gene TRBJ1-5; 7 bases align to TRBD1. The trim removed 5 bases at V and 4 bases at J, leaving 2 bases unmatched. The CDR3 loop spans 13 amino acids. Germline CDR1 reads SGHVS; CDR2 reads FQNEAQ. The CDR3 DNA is TGTGCCAGCAGCGAGGACAGGAATCAGCCCCAGCATTTT. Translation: CASSEDRNQPQHF.

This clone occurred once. The chain's CDR3 is CASKSGTGGNQPQHF. CDR3 in DNA: TGCGCCAGCAAGTCCGGGACCGGGGGGAATCAGCCCCAGCATTTT. The chain joins TRBV10-2 to TRBJ1-5, with D tentatively TRBD1 (5 bases). The V end lost 7 bases, the J end lost 4 bases, and 17 bases lay between the germline ends. Per germline, CDR1 WSHSY and CDR2 SAAADI. This CDR3 is 15 amino acids long.

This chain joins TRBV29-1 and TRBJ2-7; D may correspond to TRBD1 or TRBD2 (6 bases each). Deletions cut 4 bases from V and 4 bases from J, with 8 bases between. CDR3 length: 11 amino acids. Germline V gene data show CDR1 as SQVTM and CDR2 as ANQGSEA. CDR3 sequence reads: CSVGGAYEQYF. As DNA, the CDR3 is TGCAGCGTTGGGGGGGCTTACGAGCAGTACTTC.

DNA for the CDR3: TGTGCCAGCAGTTCCGCCTTAAAGCAGTTCTTC. This gives the protein CASSSALKQFF. The chain couples TRBV28 to TRBJ2-1; D is uncertain. V was clipped by 4 bases and J by 11 bases, with 9 bases between them. Germline assignment: CDR1 MDHEN and CDR2 SYDVKM. The CDR3 is made up of 11 amino acids.

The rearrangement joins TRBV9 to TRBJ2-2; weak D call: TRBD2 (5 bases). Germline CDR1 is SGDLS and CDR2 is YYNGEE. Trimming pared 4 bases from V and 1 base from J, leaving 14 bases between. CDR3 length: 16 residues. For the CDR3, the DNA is TGTGCCAGCAGCCCGAGCGGACGGATGAACACCGGGGAGCTGTTTTTT. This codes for CASSPSGRMNTGELFF.

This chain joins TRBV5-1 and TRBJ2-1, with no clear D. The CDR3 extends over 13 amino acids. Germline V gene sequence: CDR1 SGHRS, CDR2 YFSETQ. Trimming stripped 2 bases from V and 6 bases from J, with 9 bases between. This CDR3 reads CASSFSEANEQFF. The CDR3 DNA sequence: TGCGCCAGCAGCTTCAGTGAGGCCAATGAGCAGTTCTTC.

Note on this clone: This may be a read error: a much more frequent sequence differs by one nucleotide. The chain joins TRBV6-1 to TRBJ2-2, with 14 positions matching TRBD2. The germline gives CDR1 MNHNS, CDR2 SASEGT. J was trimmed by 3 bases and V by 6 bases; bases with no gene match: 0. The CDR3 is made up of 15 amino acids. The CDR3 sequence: CASRGLAGDTGELFF. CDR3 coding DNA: TGTGCCAGCAGGGGACTAGCGGGAGACACCGGGGAGCTGTTTTTT.

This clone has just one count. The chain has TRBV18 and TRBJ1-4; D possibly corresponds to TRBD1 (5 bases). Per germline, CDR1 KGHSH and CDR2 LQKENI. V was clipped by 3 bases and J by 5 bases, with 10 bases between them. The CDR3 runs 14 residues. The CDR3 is CASSPDSLNEKLFF. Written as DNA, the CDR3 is TGTGCCAGCTCACCTGACAGCTTGAATGAAAAACTGTTTTTT.

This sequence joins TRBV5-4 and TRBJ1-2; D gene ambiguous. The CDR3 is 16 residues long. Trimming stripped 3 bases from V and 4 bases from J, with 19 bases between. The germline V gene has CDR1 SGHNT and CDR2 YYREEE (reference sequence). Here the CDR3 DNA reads TGTGCCAGCAGCTCAAACACAGCGAGGAACACCTATGGCTACACCTTC. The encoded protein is CASSSNTARNTYGYTF. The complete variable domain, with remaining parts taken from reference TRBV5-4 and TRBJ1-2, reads ETGVTQSPTHLIKTRGQQVTLRCSSQSGHNTVSWYQQALGQGPQFIFQYYREEENGRGNFPPRFSGLQFPNYSSELNVNALELDDSALYLCASSSNTARNTYGYTFGSGTRLTVV.

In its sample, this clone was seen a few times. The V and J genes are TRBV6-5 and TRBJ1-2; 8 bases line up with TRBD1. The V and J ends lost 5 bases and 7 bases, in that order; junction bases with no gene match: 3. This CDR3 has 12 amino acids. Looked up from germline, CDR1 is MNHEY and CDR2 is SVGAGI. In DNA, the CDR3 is TGTGCCAGCAGTACGGACAGGGCTGGCTACACCTTC. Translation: CASSTDRAGYTF.

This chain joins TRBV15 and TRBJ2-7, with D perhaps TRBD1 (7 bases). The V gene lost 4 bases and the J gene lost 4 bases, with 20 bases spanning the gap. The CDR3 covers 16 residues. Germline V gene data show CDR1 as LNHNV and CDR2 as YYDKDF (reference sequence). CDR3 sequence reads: CATSTRGGTARYEQYF. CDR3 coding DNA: TGTGCCACCAGCACTAGAGGGGGGACAGCTCGGTACGAGCAGTACTTC.

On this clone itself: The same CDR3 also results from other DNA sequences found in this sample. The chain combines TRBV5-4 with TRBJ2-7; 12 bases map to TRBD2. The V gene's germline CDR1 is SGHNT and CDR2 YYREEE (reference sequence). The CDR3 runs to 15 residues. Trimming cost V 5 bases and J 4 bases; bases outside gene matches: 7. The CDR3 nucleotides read TGTGCCAGCAGTTCTGGACTAGCGGGACCATACGAGCAGTACTTC. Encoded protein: CASSSGLAGPYEQYF. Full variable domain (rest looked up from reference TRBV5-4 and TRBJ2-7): ETGVTQSPTHLIKTRGQQVTLRCSSQSGHNTVSWYQQALGQGPQFIFQYYREEENGRGNFPPRFSGLQFPNYSSELNVNALELDDSALYLCASSSGLAGPYEQYFGPGTRLTVT.

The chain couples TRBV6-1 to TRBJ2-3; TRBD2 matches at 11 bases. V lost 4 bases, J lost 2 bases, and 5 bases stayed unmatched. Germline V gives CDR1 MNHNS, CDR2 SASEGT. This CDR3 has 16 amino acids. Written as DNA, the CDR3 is TGTGCCAGCAGTGCCGGGACTAGCGGATTCACAGATACGCAGTATTTT. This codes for CASSAGTSGFTDTQYF.

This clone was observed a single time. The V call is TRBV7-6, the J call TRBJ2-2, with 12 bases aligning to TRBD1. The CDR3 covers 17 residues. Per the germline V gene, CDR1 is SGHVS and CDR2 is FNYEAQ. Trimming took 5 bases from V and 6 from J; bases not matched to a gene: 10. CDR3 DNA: TGTGCCAGCAGCAAACACCATGGGACAGGGGGCTCCGGGGAGCTGTTTTTT. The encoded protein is CASSKHHGTGGSGELFF.

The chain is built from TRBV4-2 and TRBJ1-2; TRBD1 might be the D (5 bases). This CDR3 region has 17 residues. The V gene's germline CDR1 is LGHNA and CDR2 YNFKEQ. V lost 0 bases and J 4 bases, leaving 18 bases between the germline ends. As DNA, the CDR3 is TGTGCCAGCAGCCAAGAAACTGGGGGAGGTGGAGTCTATGGCTACACCTTC. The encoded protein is CASSQETGGGGVYGYTF.

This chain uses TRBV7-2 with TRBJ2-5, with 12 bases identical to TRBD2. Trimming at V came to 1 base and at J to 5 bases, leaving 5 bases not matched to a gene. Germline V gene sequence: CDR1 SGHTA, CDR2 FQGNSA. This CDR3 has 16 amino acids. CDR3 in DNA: TGTGCCAGCAGCTTAGTTCTAGCGGGAGGGGGGGAGACCCAGTACTTC. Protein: CASSLVLAGGGETQYF. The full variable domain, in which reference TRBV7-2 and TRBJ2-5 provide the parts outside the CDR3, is GAGVSQSPSNKVTEKGKDVELRCDPISGHTALYWYRQSLGQGLEFLIYFQGNSAPDKSGLPSDRFSAERTGGSVSTLTIQRTQQEDSAVYLCASSLVLAGGGETQYFGPGTRLLVL.

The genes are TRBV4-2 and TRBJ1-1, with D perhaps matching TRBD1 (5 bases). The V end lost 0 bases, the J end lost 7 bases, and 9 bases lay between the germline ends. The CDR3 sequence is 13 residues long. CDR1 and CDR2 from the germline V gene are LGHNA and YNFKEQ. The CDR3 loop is CASSQDRGYEAFF. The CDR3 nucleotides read TGTGCCAGCAGCCAAGATAGGGGCTATGAAGCTTTCTTT.

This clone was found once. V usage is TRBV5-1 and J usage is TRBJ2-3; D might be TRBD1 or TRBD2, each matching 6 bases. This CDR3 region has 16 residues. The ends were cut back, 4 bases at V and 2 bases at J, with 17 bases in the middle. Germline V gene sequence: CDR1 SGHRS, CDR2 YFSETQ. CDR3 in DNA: TGCGCCAGCAGCACCGGACAGATGGGACTCACAGATACGCAGTATTTT. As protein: CASSTGQMGLTDTQYF.